This is a list of T cell receptor beta chains from one sample in a study of shared clonotypes between healthy human individuals. The protocol was immunoSEQ multiplex PCR, while the TCRdb copy is restricted to in-frame clones and leaves out a portion. Altogether some 2,000,000 clones are present, approximately 95% being singletons, with the ten largest covering around 0.13%. Sequenced: naive CD4+ T cells sorted from blood. The receptors were sampled from a man aged 18 to 35 in good health. Each CDR3 is given with its conserved first and last residue. Each record gives: V gene, J gene, D gene, clone size, CDR3 DNA, CDR3 protein. A D gene is named only where the DNA matches it firmly. The size entry is marked missing in some rows and otherwise reads once, few, many or a size class.

TRBV7-2,TRBJ2-1,.,.,TGTGCCAGCAGCTTAGGTCAGGGAGGTGACAATGAGCAGTTCTTC,CASSLGQGGDNEQFF
TRBV27,TRBJ2-3,TRBD2,once,TGTGCCAGCAGTTTCGGGAGGAGGGCAGATACGCAGTATTTT,CASSFGRRADTQYF
TRBV4-1,TRBJ1-1,TRBD1,.,TGCGCCAGCAGCCCCCGGACAGGGGTCGGGAACACTGAAGCTTTCTTT,CASSPRTGVGNTEAFF
TRBV6-1,TRBJ2-2,TRBD2,.,TGTGCCAGCAGTGGGACTAGCGGGGGGGCCATCGGGGAGCTGTTTTTT,CASSGTSGGAIGELFF
TRBV10-3,TRBJ2-3,TRBD2,.,TGTGCCATCAGTGAGGATGGCGGGGGGGCCGGTTCGACAGATACGCAGTATTTT,CAISEDGGGAGSTDTQYF
TRBV5-1,TRBJ2-7,TRBD1,.,TGCGCCAGCAGCCTCTTGACAGGGGCGACCTACGAGCAGTACTTC,CASSLLTGATYEQYF
TRBV7-2,TRBJ2-1,TRBD2,once,TGTGCCAGCAGCAGGACTAGCGGGGACACCTACAATGAGCAGTTCTTC,CASSRTSGDTYNEQFF
TRBV6-5,TRBJ2-1,.,.,TGTGCCAGCAGGTTAACCAGCGCTAATGAGCAGTTCTTC,CASRLTSANEQFF
TRBV4-1,TRBJ2-2,.,.,TGCGCCAGCAGCCATGCTGCCCGGGGACACCGCACCGGGGAGCTGTTTTTT,CASSHAARGHRTGELFF
TRBV11-2,TRBJ2-5,.,.,TGTGCCAGCAGCTTATTTCTAGCATTGGAGACCCAGTACTTC,CASSLFLALETQYF
TRBV9,TRBJ2-7,TRBD1,.,TGTGCCAGCAGCGTAGAGGACAGGGCCTCCTACGAGCAGTACTTC,CASSVEDRASYEQYF
TRBV4-1,TRBJ1-6,.,.,TGCGCCAGCAGCCAGTTGGGAAATTCACCCCTCCACTTT,CASSQLGNSPLHF
TRBV18,TRBJ1-2,.,.,TGTGCCAGCTCGCCGACCCGCGGGACGGTCTATGGCTACACCTTC,CASSPTRGTVYGYTF
TRBV7-9,TRBJ1-4,.,.,TGTGCCAGCAGCTCCCCTGGCAAAGCTAATGAAAAACTGTTTTTT,CASSSPGKANEKLFF
TRBV5-8,TRBJ1-5,.,.,TGTGCCAGCAGGTCCCCCGGTCAGCCCCAGCATTTT,CASRSPGQPQHF
TRBV2,TRBJ2-1,.,once,TGTGCCACCCACGGACGGGAGATGAATGAGCAGTTCTTC,CATHGREMNEQFF
TRBV4-1,TRBJ1-2,.,.,TGCGCCAGCAGCCAGCAGTCAGGGGACTCCTATGGCTACACCTTC,CASSQQSGDSYGYTF
TRBV7-2,TRBJ2-7,.,.,TGTGCCAGCGGCAGGGGCAACTCCTACGAGCAGTACTTC,CASGRGNSYEQYF
TRBV7-2,TRBJ1-6,.,.,TGTGCCAGCAGCTCTTTTTTACAGGGTTCACCCCTCCACTTT,CASSSFLQGSPLHF
TRBV7-2,TRBJ2-7,TRBD2,.,TGTGCCAGCAGCGAACAGGGAACGGGAGGGGGTGAGCAGTACTTC,CASSEQGTGGGEQYF
TRBV5-1,TRBJ1-1,TRBD1,.,TGCGCCAGCAGCTTTGGACAGGCGGAAACTGAAGCTTTCTTT,CASSFGQAETEAFF
TRBV5-4,TRBJ2-7,.,.,TGTGCCAGCAGCTTGGATGAGGGCGAGATCTACGAGCAGTACTTC,CASSLDEGEIYEQYF